One T cell receptor (beta chain) is described in this entry. This sample is drawn from a study of blood T cell repertoires in COVID-19. Study in general: Donors in the United States, Italy and Spain gave samples during acute or convalescent COVID-19. Nucleic acid was either cDNA or gDNA, and it came from T cells, B-cell-depleted T cells, or PBMCs.

Participants spanned ages about 18 to 89 years and resided in roughly 22 US areas. Original processing methods: Amplification with reference gene primers provided the estimates of nucleated cell counts. TCRdb's copy holds only in-frame clones and misses some; the assay was immunoSEQ multiplex PCR. D and trimming come from the DNA, and the V and J calls and clone size come from that table. The data show 250,000 to 350,000 clones, roughly 87% seen once. Unmatched junction bases numbered 4, after V lost 9 bases and J lost 1 base. The CDR3 contains 13 residues. Germline V gene data show CDR1 as MNHEY and CDR2 as SVGAGI.

The chain has TRBV6-5 and TRBJ2-7; 9 positions agree with TRBD1. The origin of this receptor is a woman under 30 who had recovered from COVID-19. Sequencing was performed on PBMCs or T cells enriched from blood (not recorded which). The CDR3 protein is CASTDRGSYEQYF. Here the CDR3 DNA reads TGTGCCAGTACCGACAGGGGGTCCTACGAGCAGTACTTC.